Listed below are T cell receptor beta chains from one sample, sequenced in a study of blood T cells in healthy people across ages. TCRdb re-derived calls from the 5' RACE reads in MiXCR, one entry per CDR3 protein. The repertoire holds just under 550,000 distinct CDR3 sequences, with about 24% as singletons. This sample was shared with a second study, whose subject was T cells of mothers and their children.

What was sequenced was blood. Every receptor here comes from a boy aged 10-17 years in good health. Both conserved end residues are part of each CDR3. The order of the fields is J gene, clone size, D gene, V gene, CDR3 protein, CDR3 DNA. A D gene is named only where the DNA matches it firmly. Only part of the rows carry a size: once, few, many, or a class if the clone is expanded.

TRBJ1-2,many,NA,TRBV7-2,CASSLTHTANYGYTF,TGTGCCAGCAGCCTAACCCACACAGCGAACTATGGCTACACCTTC
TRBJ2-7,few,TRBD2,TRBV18,CASSSGTSGRYEQYF,TGTGCCAGCTCATCCGGGACTAGCGGGAGATACGAGCAGTACTTC
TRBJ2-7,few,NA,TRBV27,CASSTRQVYEQYF,TGTGCCAGCAGTACACGACAGGTTTACGAGCAGTACTTC
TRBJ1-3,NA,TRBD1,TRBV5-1,CASSRDRGNTIYF,TGCGCCAGCAGCCGGGACAGGGGAAACACCATATATTTT
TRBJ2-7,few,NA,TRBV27,CASRASGTAYTYEQYF,TGTGCCAGCAGAGCCTCCGGGACGGCATATACCTACGAGCAGTACTTC
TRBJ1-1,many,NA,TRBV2,CASSGDRNTEAFF,TGTGCCAGCAGTGGCGACAGGAACACTGAAGCTTTCTTT
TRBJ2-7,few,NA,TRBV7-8,CASSLYLEGEHEQYF,TGTGCCAGCAGCTTGTATCTGGAAGGGGAGCACGAGCAGTACTTC
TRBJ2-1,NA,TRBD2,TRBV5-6,CASSPWTSGRAGNEQFF,TGTGCCAGCAGCCCTTGGACTAGCGGGAGGGCCGGAAATGAGCAGTTCTTC
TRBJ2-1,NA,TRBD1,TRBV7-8,CASSLTGGINEQFF,TGTGCCAGCAGCCTAACAGGGGGCATCAATGAGCAGTTCTTC
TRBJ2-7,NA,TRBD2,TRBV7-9,CASSQRLAGGYEQYF,TGTGCCAGCAGCCAGCGACTAGCGGGGGGTTACGAGCAGTACTTC
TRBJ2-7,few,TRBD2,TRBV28,CASRDLGLAGVREQYF,TGTGCCAGCAGAGACCTCGGACTAGCCGGGGTTCGTGAGCAGTACTTC
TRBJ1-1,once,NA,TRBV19,CASSIGDGNTEAFF,TGTGCCAGTAGTATAGGGGACGGGAACACTGAAGCTTTCTTT
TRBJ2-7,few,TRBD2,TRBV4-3,CASSQVIGRALEQYF,TGCGCCAGCAGCCAAGTAATTGGGAGGGCTCTCGAGCAGTACTTC
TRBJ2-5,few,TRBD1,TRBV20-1,CSARRGQGSAETQYF,TGCAGTGCTAGGAGGGGACAGGGGAGTGCAGAGACCCAGTACTTC
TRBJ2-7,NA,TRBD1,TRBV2,CASSGGQGISYEQYF,TGTGCCAGCAGTGGGGGACAGGGGATTTCCTACGAGCAGTACTTC
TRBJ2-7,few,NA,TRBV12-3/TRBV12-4,CASSSSEKAYEQYF,TGTGCCAGCAGTTCATCGGAAAAAGCCTACGAGCAGTACTTC
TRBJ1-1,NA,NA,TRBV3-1,CASSQDRVHTEAFF,TGTGCCAGCAGCCAAGACAGGGTACACACTGAAGCTTTCTTT
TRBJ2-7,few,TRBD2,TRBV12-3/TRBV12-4,CASTARVLAGRTYEQYF,TGTGCCAGCACCGCCCGGGTTCTAGCGGGAAGGACCTACGAGCAGTACTTC
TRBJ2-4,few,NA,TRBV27,CASRSAKNIQYF,TGTGCCAGTCGTAGTGCCAAAAACATTCAGTACTTC
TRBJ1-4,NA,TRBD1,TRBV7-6,CASSFARDRNLITNEKLFF,TGTGCCAGCAGCTTTGCCCGGGACAGGAATCTTATTACTAATGAAAAACTGTTTTTT